What follows are 30 T cell receptor beta chains derived from one specimen sequenced in a study of shared clonotypes between healthy human individuals. Here immunoSEQ multiplex PCR was the method, and the copy in TCRdb shows in-frame clones only, minus some. The sample carries roughly 1,100,000 clones, more than 65% recorded once. Sequenced input: memory CD4+ T cells sorted from blood. Subset of the sample: CD45RA-negative fraction. These receptors came from a man aged 18 to 30 in good health.

In its sample, this clone was seen many times. The rearrangement joins TRBV13 to TRBJ1-3, with a possible D match to TRBD1 (6 bases). The germline V and J ends were trimmed by 5 bases and 0 bases, with 14 bases remaining between them. The CDR3 totals 16 residues. CDR1 and CDR2 from the germline V gene are PRHDT and FYEKMQ (reference sequence). CDR3 bases: TGTGCCAGCAGCAAACAGGGACTGAACTCTGGAAACACCATATATTTT. This gives the protein CASSKQGLNSGNTIYF.

A note on this clone: The junction departs from germline at one end; a sequencing error may be responsible. This chain joins TRBV5-1 and TRBJ1-2; D remains ambiguous. Germline CDR1 and CDR2: SGHRS and YFSETQ. CDR3 size: 15 residues. Here the CDR3 reads CASSLGDSPKYGYTF. The CDR3 coding sequence is TGCGCCAGCAGCTTGGGGGATTCGCCTAAGTATGGCTACACCTTC.

The genes are TRBV7-5 and TRBJ2-5. TRBV7-5 is deemed a pseudogene. The CDR3 spans 10 residues. The CDR3 reads CARSQETQYF. DNA of the CDR3: TGTGCCAGAAGCCAAGAGACCCAGTACTTC.

The sample holds many counts of this clone. Other nucleotide sequences from this sample produce the same CDR3. The gene calls are TRBV5-4 and TRBJ2-3; weak D call: TRBD2 (6 bases). CDR3 length equals 16 residues. Trimming pared 4 bases from V and 0 bases from J, leaving 15 bases between. From germline, CDR1 is SGHNT and CDR2 YYREEE (reference sequence). The CDR3 loop reads CASSILLARSTDTQYF. The CDR3 coding sequence is TGTGCCAGCAGCATCCTCCTAGCGCGAAGCACAGATACGCAGTATTTT.

The gene calls are TRBV2 and TRBJ1-6, with D perhaps TRBD1 (6 bases). Germline V gene sequence: CDR1 SNHLY, CDR2 FYNNEI. Trimming left V 4 bases short and J 10 bases short, with 14 bases between. CDR3 length: 14 amino acids. The CDR3 region has the DNA TGTGCCAGCAGTGTGGGGGGCGTAGGATCACCCCTCCACTTT. It encodes CASSVGGVGSPLHF. The full variable domain, completed using reference TRBV2 and TRBJ1-6, is EPEVTQTPSHQVTQMGQEVILRCVPISNHLYFYWYRQILGQKVEFLVSFYNNEISEKSEIFDDQFSVERPDGSNFTLKIRSTKLEDSAMYFCASSVGGVGSPLHFGNGTRLTVT.

The V call is TRBV7-6, the J call TRBJ2-5; TRBD2 aligns across 12 bases. Germline V CDR1 and CDR2: SGHVS, FNYEAQ. The J segment lost 5 bases and the V segment lost 4 bases, leaving 11 bases of the junction unmatched. The CDR3 has 17 residues. The CDR3 sequence is CASSSTRTSGNRETQYF. CDR3 nucleotide sequence: TGTGCCAGCAGCTCAACGCGGACTAGCGGGAACCGGGAGACCCAGTACTTC. The variable domain in full, completed from reference TRBV7-6 and TRBJ2-5, reads GAGVSQSPRYKVTKRGQDVALRCDPISGHVSLYWYRQALGQGPEFLTYFNYEAQQDKSGLPNDRFSAERPEGSISTLTIQRTEQRDSAMYRCASSSTRTSGNRETQYFGPGTRLLVL.

V usage is TRBV2 and J usage is TRBJ1-2, with D perhaps matching TRBD1 (5 bases). Trimming left V 4 bases short and J 8 bases short, with 14 bases between. This CDR3 has 13 residues. Germline values: CDR1 SNHLY, CDR2 FYNNEI. DNA for the CDR3: TGTGCCAGCAGTGTGACGGCGGGGGGAGGCTACACCTTC. Its translation is CASSVTAGGGYTF.

The chain carries TRBV6-5 and TRBJ2-4; 8 nucleotides agree with TRBD2. The V and J ends lost 6 bases and 0 bases, in that order; junction bases with no gene match: 4. The CDR3 is 15 residues long. The V gene's germline CDR1 is MNHEY and CDR2 SVGAGI. This chain's CDR3 is CASSSSGLAKNIQYF. The CDR3 DNA reads as TGTGCCAGCAGCTCTAGCGGGTTAGCCAAAAACATTCAGTACTTC.

The V call is TRBV27, the J call TRBJ1-5; D possibly corresponds to TRBD1 (5 bases). Germline assignment: CDR1 MNHEY and CDR2 SMNVEV (reference sequence). The CDR3 contains 19 residues. V lost 3 bases and J lost 3, with 24 bases in between. The CDR3 nucleotides read TGTGCCAGCAGTTTGAGGGGACCGGTCGGGTCTGGCGACAATCAGCCCCAGCATTTT. Its translation is CASSLRGPVGSGDNQPQHF.

The chain couples TRBV12-5 to TRBJ1-5, with D hard to call. Germline-derived CDR1 and CDR2 are LGHNT and FRNRAP. The ends were cut back, 3 bases at V and 0 bases at J, with 27 bases in the middle. The length of the CDR3 is 21 residues. The DNA for the CDR3 is TGTGCTAGTGGTTTCCCTTGTCCGTGGGAGGGAAGACATTCTAGCAATCAGCCCCAGCATTTT. It codes for CASGFPCPWEGRHSSNQPQHF.

The CDR3 DNA follows: TGTGCCAGCAGTGAAATCCAGAGCAATCAGCCCCAGCATTTT. It yields the protein CASSEIQSNQPQHF. The chain recombines TRBV2 with TRBJ1-5; D is ambiguous. Germline-derived CDR1 and CDR2 are SNHLY and FYNNEI. This CDR3 is 14 amino acids long. The V and J ends lost 2 bases and 1 base respectively, with 6 bases between them.

The genes are TRBV19 and TRBJ2-1, with no clear D. The V end was cut by 5 bases, the J end by 6 bases, with 8 bases between. Germline CDR1 LNHDA, CDR2 SQIVND (reference sequence). This CDR3 comprises 12 residues. CDR3 in amino acids: CASSPSFNEQFF. The CDR3 region has the DNA TGTGCCAGTAGTCCCAGCTTCAATGAGCAGTTCTTC. The variable domain in full, with the rest retrieved from reference TRBV19 and TRBJ2-1, is DGGITQSPKYLFRKEGQNVTLSCEQNLNHDAMYWYRQDPGQGLRLIYYSQIVNDFQKGDIAEGYSVSREKKESFPLTVTSAQKNPTAFYLCASSPSFNEQFFGPGTRLTVL.

V gene TRBV14 combines with J gene TRBJ2-1, with D possibly being TRBD1 (6 bases). This CDR3 spans 16 amino acids. The germline V and J ends were trimmed by 5 bases and 0 bases, with 14 bases remaining between them. CDR1 is SGHDN, CDR2 FVKESK, per germline. The DNA for the CDR3 is TGTGCCAGCAGCATACTTGGACAGCGCTCCTACAATGAGCAGTTCTTC. It specifies CASSILGQRSYNEQFF. The entire variable domain, with the rest obtained from reference TRBV14 and TRBJ2-1, is as follows: EAGVTQFPSHSVIEKGQTVTLRCDPISGHDNLYWYRRVMGKEIKFLLHFVKESKQDESGMPNNRFLAERTGGTYSTLKVQPAELEDSGVYFCASSILGQRSYNEQFFGPGTRLTVL.

The chain has TRBV6-5 and TRBJ2-4; perhaps TRBD2 as D (6 bases). The germline V gene has CDR1 MNHEY and CDR2 SVGAGI. There are 14 residues in the CDR3. With 5 bases removed from V and 2 bases from J, the gap between germline ends came to 10 bases. The CDR3 loop is CASSGDFTKNIQYF. In DNA form, the CDR3 reads TGTGCCAGCAGTGGGGACTTTACCAAAAACATTCAGTACTTC.

V and J are TRBV5-1 and TRBJ2-6, with D perhaps matching TRBD1 (6 bases). V shed 4 bases and J shed 4 bases, with 12 bases lying between them. Germline-derived CDR1 and CDR2 are SGHRS and YFSETQ. This CDR3 region has 15 residues. This chain's CDR3 is CASSVLGAGANVLTF. The CDR3 DNA sequence: TGCGCCAGCAGCGTGTTGGGGGCCGGGGCCAACGTCCTGACTTTC.

The chain couples TRBV6-5 to TRBJ1-5, with D hard to call. This CDR3 has 15 amino acids. Trimming took 6 bases from V and 0 from J, leaving 12 bases between them. Germline V CDR1 and CDR2: MNHEY, SVGAGI. In DNA form, the CDR3 reads TGTGCCAGCAGAGGTAGGGCGAGTAGCAATCAGCCCCAGCATTTT. Its protein product is CASRGRASSNQPQHF.

The rearrangement links TRBV19 to TRBJ2-7, with 9 nucleotides matching TRBD1. The trim removed 4 bases at V and 2 bases at J, leaving 6 bases unmatched. The CDR3 sequence is 15 residues long. CDR1 is LNHDA and CDR2 is SQIVND in the germline V gene (reference sequence). CDR3: CASSNPGQGTYEQYF. Here the CDR3 DNA reads TGTGCCAGTAGTAATCCGGGACAGGGTACCTACGAGCAGTACTTC.

The rearrangement links TRBV25-1 to TRBJ2-5; maybe TRBD2 (5 bases). Germline V gives CDR1 MGHDK, CDR2 SYGVNS. V was trimmed by 1 base and J by 5 bases, leaving 14 bases between them. The CDR3 is 15 amino acids. The DNA of the CDR3 is TGTGCCAGCAGTGAATCATTGAGGGAGTCGGAGACCCAGTACTTC. As protein: CASSESLRESETQYF.

This chain links TRBV19 with TRBJ1-6; the D is unclear. This CDR3 spans 14 amino acids. V lost 5 bases, J lost 9 bases, and 14 bases lay in between. The germline CDR1 and CDR2 sequences are LNHDA and SQIVND (reference sequence). As DNA, the CDR3 is TGTGCCAGTAGTGCAGGTCGACCGACTTCACCCCTCCACTTT. It codes for CASSAGRPTSPLHF.

The chain carries TRBV7-2 and TRBJ1-4; 12 bases line up with TRBD1. V was clipped by 2 bases and J by 8 bases; unmatched bases: 3. The CDR3 runs 15 residues. The germline CDR1 and CDR2 sequences are SGHTA and FQGNSA. CDR3 bases: TGTGCCAGCAGCTTATGGGGACAGGGGGCGGAAAAACTGTTTTTT. It specifies CASSLWGQGAEKLFF.

The genes are TRBV7-2 and TRBJ2-3; either TRBD1 or TRBD2 may fit D (6 bases each). CDR1 and CDR2 (germline): SGHTA, FQGNSA. V lost 1 base to trimming and J lost 3 bases, with 11 bases between them. The CDR3 extends over 15 amino acids. CDR3 DNA sequence: TGTGCCAGCAGCTTAGATAGGGGGGCAACAGATACGCAGTATTTT. It encodes CASSLDRGATDTQYF.

The V and J genes are TRBV11-1 and TRBJ2-7; the match to TRBD1 covers 7 bases. This CDR3 is 16 amino acids long. Germline-derived CDR1 and CDR2 are SGHAT and FQDESV (reference sequence). After removal of 5 bases from V and 4 bases from J, the junction contained 14 bases not matched to a gene. The CDR3 region has the DNA TGTGCCAGCAGCAGAGGCCGGTTCGGGACAGAATACGAGCAGTACTTC. Protein sequence: CASSRGRFGTEYEQYF.

The rearrangement links TRBV11-2 to TRBJ1-2, with unresolved D. Trimming left V 4 bases short and J 4 bases short, with 7 bases between. Germline V gene lookup returns CDR1 SGHAT and CDR2 FQNNGV. There are 12 residues in the CDR3. The CDR3 loop reads CASSSGSYGYTF. Written as DNA, the CDR3 is TGTGCCAGCAGCTCCGGGAGCTATGGCTACACCTTC.

The CDR3 here is CASSGLGTIQDTQYF. The CDR3 DNA follows: TGTGCCAGCAGCGGCCTCGGGACTATTCAAGACACGCAGTATTTT. The chain employs TRBV7-9 and TRBJ2-3; 7 nucleotides align to TRBD2. In germline, CDR1 is SEHNR, CDR2 FQNEAQ (reference sequence). The CDR3 extends over 15 amino acids. Germline trimming cut 5 bases from V and 9 bases from J; bases unmatched to any gene: 14.

This clone was seen more than once but under ten times. The chain uses TRBV6-1 and TRBJ1-1; tentative D call: TRBD1 (5 bases). Looked up from germline, CDR1 is MNHNS and CDR2 is SASEGT. V lost 2 bases and J 0 bases, leaving 10 bases between the germline ends. The CDR3 loop spans 15 amino acids. The CDR3 DNA is TGTGCCAGCAGTGAACCAGGGCCCATGAACACTGAAGCTTTCTTT. Residues: CASSEPGPMNTEAFF.

This chain uses TRBV2 with TRBJ2-5; D call uncertain. This CDR3 region has 15 residues. The germline V gene encodes CDR1 SNHLY and CDR2 FYNNEI. V was shortened by 1 base and J by 4 bases, with 13 bases between the two germline ends. CDR3 bases: TGTGCCAGCAGTGAAGGGACCCTCAGCCGAGAGACCCAGTACTTC. Amino acid sequence: CASSEGTLSRETQYF. The full variable domain, its missing parts supplied by reference TRBV2 and TRBJ2-5, is EPEVTQTPSHQVTQMGQEVILRCVPISNHLYFYWYRQILGQKVEFLVSFYNNEISEKSEIFDDQFSVERPDGSNFTLKIRSTKLEDSAMYFCASSEGTLSRETQYFGPGTRLLVL.

V usage is TRBV7-2 and J usage is TRBJ2-1; perhaps TRBD2 as D (6 bases). Trimming pared 5 bases from V and 8 bases from J, leaving 10 bases between. Germline V gene data show CDR1 as SGHTA and CDR2 as FQGNSA. The CDR3 spans 12 residues. Here the CDR3 reads CASSPDYYEQFF. DNA of the CDR3: TGTGCCAGCAGCCCGGACTATTATGAGCAGTTCTTC.

The V gene is TRBV2, the J gene TRBJ1-5; maybe TRBD1 (6 bases). CDR1 is SNHLY, CDR2 FYNNEI, per germline. This CDR3 contains 15 residues. V lost 8 bases and J lost 1, with 15 bases in between. DNA of the CDR3: TGTGCCAGCCGTCGGACAGAGGGAAGCAATCAGCCCCAGCATTTT. Encoded protein: CASRRTEGSNQPQHF.

The chain is built from TRBV7-8 and TRBJ2-7, with 9 nucleotides matching TRBD1. V shed 2 bases, J shed 7 bases, and the junction held 9 bases outside the gene matches. Germline-derived CDR1 and CDR2 are SGHVS and FQNEAQ. The CDR3 is 15 amino acids. As DNA, the CDR3 is TGTGCCAGCAGCTTAATACAGGGGGCAGTGGGAGAGCAGTACTTC. Translated, it gives CASSLIQGAVGEQYF.

The chain is built from TRBV11-3 and TRBJ2-1, with 7 positions matching TRBD2. Trimming at V came to 4 bases and at J to 0 bases, leaving 3 bases not matched to a gene. The CDR3 has 15 amino acids. Germline V gives CDR1 SGHNT, CDR2 YENEEA. The CDR3 nucleotides read TGTGCCAGCAGCTCCGGGACTAACTCCTACAATGAGCAGTTCTTC. It specifies CASSSGTNSYNEQFF.